A single sample gave rise to the 6 T cell receptor beta chains below, sequenced in a study of blood T cell repertoires in COVID-19. Libraries were prepared by immunoSEQ multiplex PCR; TCRdb keeps only in-frame clonotypes and omits some of them. Among 90,000 to 100,000 clones listed, approximately 87% were seen once. Input material: peripheral blood. These receptors all come from a human donor in a cohort sampled during active COVID-19.

The V call is TRBV5-4, the J call TRBJ2-7; 7 nucleotides line up with TRBD2. Losses at the gene ends were 3 bases for V and 2 bases for J; bases not matched to a gene: 11. The CDR3 is 16 amino acids. CDR1 is SGHNT, CDR2 YYREEE, per germline (reference sequence). CDR3 loop: CASSSGGLAAAYEQYF. Written as DNA, the CDR3 is TGTGCCAGCAGCTCTGGTGGGCTAGCGGCGGCCTACGAGCAGTACTTC.

The gene calls are TRBV10-3 and TRBJ2-2; possibly TRBD1 for D (5 bases). Trimming shortened V by 7 bases and J by 4 bases, and 13 bases separated the two germline ends. The CDR3 has 14 amino acids. From germline, CDR1 is ENHRY and CDR2 SYGVKD. The CDR3, as DNA: TGTGCCATCACTTCCGAAGGGGTCACCGGGGAGCTGTTTTTT. Translated, it gives CAITSEGVTGELFF.

The chain links TRBV10-3 to TRBJ2-5, with 9 bases aligning to TRBD1. The CDR3 is 17 residues long. The V gene end was trimmed by 2 bases and the J gene end by 0 bases; junction bases not matched to a gene: 7. CDR1 is ENHRY, CDR2 SYGVKD, per germline. CDR3 region: CAISEGTGPTYQETQYF. CDR3 DNA sequence: TGTGCCATCAGTGAGGGGACAGGGCCCACGTACCAAGAGACCCAGTACTTC.

The chain employs TRBV6-2 or TRBV6-3 and TRBJ2-7; tentative D call: TRBD1 (6 bases). Germline V gives CDR1 MNHEY, CDR2 SVGEGT. The V end lost 5 bases, the J end lost 3 bases, and 11 bases lay between the germline ends. The CDR3 is made up of 13 amino acids. In nucleotides, the CDR3 is TGTGCCAGCAGTAGGAACAGGGTCTACGAGCAGTACTTC. It specifies CASSRNRVYEQYF.

This clone has just one count. This CDR3 is CASSPGTGTYEQYF. DNA for the CDR3: TGTGCCAGTAGTCCCGGGACAGGGACCTACGAGCAGTACTTC. The V and J genes are TRBV19 and TRBJ2-7; TRBD1 agrees at 9 bases. The CDR3 has 14 amino acids. Looked up from germline, CDR1 is LNHDA and CDR2 is SQIVND (reference sequence). Trimming cost V 5 bases and J 2 bases; bases outside gene matches: 4.

The rearrangement uses TRBV6-5 and TRBJ2-2, with D perhaps matching TRBD2 (5 bases). Germline CDR1 MNHEY, CDR2 SVGAGI. The CDR3 extends over 14 amino acids. V dropped 6 bases and J dropped 5 bases, with 13 bases sitting between them. This chain's CDR3 is CASRADERTGELFF. CDR3 DNA: TGTGCCAGCAGAGCGGATGAAAGAACCGGGGAGCTGTTTTTT.